These T cell receptor beta chains were read from a single sample in a study of neurological immune-mediated disorders. TCRdb recomputed calls from the 5' RACE reads with MiXCR, one row per CDR3 protein. The sample lists more than 20,000 distinct CDR3 sequences, about an eighth occurring once. Specimen: PBMCs. These receptors were taken from a woman in her 40s with HTLV-1-associated myelopathy (HAM/TSP). CDR3s include the opening cysteine and the closing phenylalanine or tryptophan. A D gene is named only where the DNA matches it firmly. For some rows the clone size is stated as once, few or many, or as a class when expanded; others skip it.

j_call,v_call,d_call,clone_size,cdr3_nt,cdr3_aa
TRBJ2-7,TRBV5-1,.,many,TGCGCCAGCAGCTTTTATTTACAGACTTACCCGAGGGACTACGAGCAGTACTTC,CASSFYLQTYPRDYEQYF
TRBJ1-1,TRBV20-1,.,many,TGCAGTGCTAGAGAGGGGGGGAACACTGAAGCTTTCTTT,CSAREGGNTEAFF
TRBJ1-1,TRBV5-1,.,many,TGCGCCAGCAGCTTGGGTGAGCTGAACACTGAAGCTTTCTTT,CASSLGELNTEAFF
TRBJ1-6,TRBV10-3,.,many,TGTGCCATCAGTGAATCCGGTTATAATTCACCCCTCCACTTT,CAISESGYNSPLHF
TRBJ2-3,TRBV2,TRBD1,many,TGTGCCAGCAGTCCGGGACAGGGAACAGATACGCAGTATTTT,CASSPGQGTDTQYF
TRBJ2-1,TRBV5-1,.,many,TGCGCCAGCAAGATAGGGCCCAACAATGAGCAGTTCTTC,CASKIGPNNEQFF
TRBJ1-2,TRBV24-1,TRBD1,many,TGTGCCACCAGTGATTCGTCAGGGGGCCTTGGCTACACCTTC,CATSDSSGGLGYTF
TRBJ2-2,TRBV20-1,.,many,TGCAGTGCTCACCCGGGCTCGGACACCGGGGAGCTGTTTTTT,CSAHPGSDTGELFF
TRBJ2-1,TRBV5-6,.,many,TGTGCCAGCAGCTTGGCAGGGGTCACCTACAATGAGCAGTTCTTC,CASSLAGVTYNEQFF
TRBJ2-5,TRBV3-1,.,once,TGTGCCAGCAGCCATGTAGAGAACCAGTACTTC,CASSHVENQYF
TRBJ1-2,TRBV7-9,.,many,TGTGCCAGCAGCTTGGACGGGGGGGATGGCTACACCTTC,CASSLDGGDGYTF
TRBJ2-5,TRBV5-1,TRBD2,.,TGCGCCAGCAGCTTGGTGGTTAGCGGGGGTTACCAAGAGACCCAGTACTTC,CASSLVVSGGYQETQYF
TRBJ1-1,TRBV27,TRBD1,many,TGTGCCAGCAGTCGGACAGGGGGCGTATATACTGAAGCTTTCTTT,CASSRTGGVYTEAFF
TRBJ2-1,TRBV24-1,.,many,TGTGCCACCAAGAACTCCGGCAGCCCCTACAATGAGCAGTTCTTC,CATKNSGSPYNEQFF
TRBJ2-1,TRBV9,.,.,TGTGCCAGCAGCGGACCCCAGGGGCGGTCGAAGACCCAGTTCTTC,CASSGPQGRSKTQFF
TRBJ2-3,TRBV2,.,many,TGTGCCAGCCATGAGAGCCTGGGGGGCGCAGATACGCAGTATTTT,CASHESLGGADTQYF
TRBJ2-2,TRBV9,.,many,TGTGCCAGCAGCCTACGGGACTCCACCGGGGAGCTGTTTTTT,CASSLRDSTGELFF
TRBJ2-3,TRBV6-1,.,.,TGTGCCAGCAGGGAGGGACAGAAATACACAGATACGCAGTATTTT,CASREGQKYTDTQYF
TRBJ2-4,TRBV5-1,.,many,TGCGCCAGCAGCATAGACACCCAACAAGCCAAAAACATTCAGTACTTC,CASSIDTQQAKNIQYF
TRBJ2-2,TRBV5-1,.,many,TGCGCCAGCTCGGAATTCGGGGAGAGCGGGGAGCTGTTTTTT,CASSEFGESGELFF
TRBJ2-7,TRBV5-1,TRBD1,many,TGCGCCAGCAGCTGGGACAGAAACGAGCAGTACTTC,CASSWDRNEQYF
TRBJ1-2,TRBV11-2,.,many,TGTGCCAGCAGCTTAGAGGGGGCGGTTAACTATGGCTACACCTTC,CASSLEGAVNYGYTF
TRBJ2-1,TRBV10-3,.,many,TGTGCCATCAGTGAGTCGAGGGGGCAGGGGGGTAGTGAGCAGTTCTTC,CAISESRGQGGSEQFF
TRBJ2-7,TRBV20-1,.,.,TGCAGTGCCCCCTCTGGCAGTGTCCGCGAGCAGTACTTC,CSAPSGSVREQYF
TRBJ2-7,TRBV5-1,TRBD2,many,TGCGCCAGCAGCCCAGGGACTAGCGGAATAACCTACGAGCAGTACTTC,CASSPGTSGITYEQYF
TRBJ2-3,TRBV3-1,.,many,TGTGCCAGCAGCCCGACAGACGGATGGGGGGATACGCAGTATTTT,CASSPTDGWGDTQYF
TRBJ1-1,TRBV20-1,.,medium-sized,TGCAGTGCTAGAGATCCCCGCAGGGGGAACACTGAAGCTTTCTTT,CSARDPRRGNTEAFF
TRBJ2-1,TRBV5-5,TRBD1,many,TGTGCCAGCAGCACCGGGACAGGGTCCTACAATGAGCAGTTCTTC,CASSTGTGSYNEQFF
TRBJ1-1,TRBV12-3/TRBV12-4,.,many,TGTGCCAGCAGTTTAGGGGGGGCGCGGACTGAAGCTTTCTTT,CASSLGGARTEAFF
TRBJ2-5,TRBV15,TRBD1,.,TGTGCCAGCAGGGACAGGGGTGAGACCCAGTACTTC,CASRDRGETQYF
TRBJ2-3,TRBV5-1,.,many,TGCGCCAGCAGCTTGGAGGGGCGCTTTCGCACAGATACGCAGTATTTT,CASSLEGRFRTDTQYF
TRBJ1-2,TRBV25-1,.,many,TGTGCCAGCAGTGAAGTGCAGGGTGGCTATGGCTACACCTTC,CASSEVQGGYGYTF
TRBJ2-3,TRBV12-3/TRBV12-4,TRBD1,.,TGTGCCAGCAGTTTACGGCAGGGACAGGGGGATACGCAGTATTTT,CASSLRQGQGDTQYF
TRBJ1-2,TRBV14,.,many,TGTGCCAGCAGCCCTTGGGCAGCAGAAAAACCTAACTATGGCTACACCTTC,CASSPWAAEKPNYGYTF
TRBJ2-1,TRBV11-2,.,many,TGTGCCAGCAGCTTAGGTCAGAACAATGAGCAGTTCTTC,CASSLGQNNEQFF
TRBJ2-2,TRBV7-8,TRBD2,medium-sized,TGTGCCAGCAGCTTAGCGGCCCTGGCGGGGGGGCTGAACACCGGGGAGCTGTTTTTT,CASSLAALAGGLNTGELFF
TRBJ2-3,TRBV7-3,TRBD2,many,TGTGCCAGCAGCCCGGAGCGGGGGGGCCCAGATACGCAGTATTTT,CASSPERGGPDTQYF
TRBJ1-1,TRBV5-1,.,many,TGCGCCAGCAGCTTCCGGGACACCAACACTGAAGCTTTCTTT,CASSFRDTNTEAFF
TRBJ2-5,TRBV20-1,.,many,TGCAGTGCTAGAGTTAGAGAGACCCAGTACTTC,CSARVRETQYF
TRBJ2-7,TRBV20-1,.,many,TGCAGTGCTAGATCATCAGATGGGGCCGGTTACGAGCAGTACTTC,CSARSSDGAGYEQYF
TRBJ2-3,TRBV6-2/TRBV6-3,.,.,TGTGCCAGCAGGGGGGGGCTGAACACAGATACGCAGTATTTT,CASRGGLNTDTQYF
TRBJ2-3,TRBV20-1,.,many,TGCAGTGCTAGAAACTTAGCCGGTAGCACAGATACGCAGTATTTT,CSARNLAGSTDTQYF
TRBJ1-1,TRBV2,TRBD1,many,TGTGCCAGCACGATCCCGGGACAGGGGGACACTGAAGCTTTCTTT,CASTIPGQGDTEAFF
TRBJ2-2,TRBV9,.,once,TGTGCCATCAGCCTATGGGACTCCACCGGGGAGCTGTTTTTT,CAISLWDSTGELFF
TRBJ1-1,TRBV7-3,.,many,TGTGCCAGCAGCTTAAGCCCGTCGGCGGAAGGTAGAGCTTTCTTT,CASSLSPSAEGRAFF
TRBJ2-2,TRBV5-4,.,.,TGTGCCAGCAGCTTGGGGGGGGACTTCACAGGGGAGCTGTTTTTT,CASSLGGDFTGELFF
TRBJ2-1,TRBV20-1,TRBD1,many,TGCAGTGCTAATACGGGACAGCCCTACAATGAGCAGTTCTTC,CSANTGQPYNEQFF
TRBJ2-1,TRBV7-2,TRBD2,many,TGTGCCAGCAGCCCCGGAGGCGGGGGGGGCTACAATGAGCAGTTCTTC,CASSPGGGGGYNEQFF
TRBJ2-7,TRBV7-2,TRBD1,many,TGTGCCAGCAGCTCCGCGGACAGGGGATACGAGCAGTACTTC,CASSSADRGYEQYF
TRBJ2-1,TRBV12-3/TRBV12-4,TRBD2,many,TGTGCCAGCAGACTAGCGGGGGGAAATGAGCAGTTCTTC,CASRLAGGNEQFF
TRBJ1-5,TRBV18,TRBD1,many,TGTGCCAGCTCACCACTCGGACAGGGATCTCAGCCCCAGCATTTT,CASSPLGQGSQPQHF